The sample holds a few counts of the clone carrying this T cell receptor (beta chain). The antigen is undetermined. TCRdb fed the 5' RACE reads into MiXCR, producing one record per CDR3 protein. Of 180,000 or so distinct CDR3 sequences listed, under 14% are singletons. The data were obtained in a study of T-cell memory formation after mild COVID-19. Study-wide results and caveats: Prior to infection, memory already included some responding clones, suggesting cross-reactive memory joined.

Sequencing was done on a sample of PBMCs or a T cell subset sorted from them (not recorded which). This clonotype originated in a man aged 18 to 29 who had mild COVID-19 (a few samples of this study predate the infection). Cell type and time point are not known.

CDR3 loop: CSVGGGLTDTQYF. The DNA for the CDR3 is TGCAGCGTTGGCGGGGGTTTGACAGATACGCAGTATTTT. The rearrangement uses TRBV29-1 and TRBJ2-3; TRBD2 aligns across 7 bases. CDR3 length: 13 residues. J lost 3 bases, V lost 4 bases, and 4 bases had no gene match. The germline gives CDR1 SQVTM, CDR2 ANQGSEA.